This passage covers 32 T cell receptor beta chains from one sample sequenced in a study of STAT3 mutations in large granular lymphocyte leukemia. Points from the study as a whole: Every T-LGLL patient had at least one immunodominant TCRbeta clonotype.

Their cognate antigens are unknown. Produced via immunoSEQ multiplex PCR; TCRdb's table is partial and in-frame only. In the table there are around 8,000 clones, 91% of which are singletons. Sequencing was done on a sample of peripheral blood mononuclear cells. The receptors originated from a man aged 50 to 59 with T-cell large granular lymphocyte leukemia. Some clones in this sample may be carry-over from other donors' samples.

V is TRBV5-1 and J is TRBJ2-6, with D uncertain. Trimming took off 0 bases at V and 0 bases at J, with 7 bases between the two ends. There are 16 residues in the CDR3. Germline V gene sequence: CDR1 SGHRS, CDR2 YFSETQ. The CDR3 region has the DNA TGCGCCAGCAGCTTGGGGGCGCTCTCTGGGGCCAACGTCCTGACTTTC. Protein sequence: CASSLGALSGANVLTF.

The V gene is TRBV20-1, the J gene TRBJ2-7; TRBD2 is a possible D gene (5 bases). CDR3 length equals 10 residues. Germline V gene sequence: CDR1 DFQATT, CDR2 SNEGSKA (reference sequence). Trimming removed 1 base from V and 7 bases from J, with 5 bases in between. CDR3 protein: CSARAGEQYF. In DNA, the CDR3 is TGCAGTGCTAGAGCGGGGGAGCAGTACTTC.

The chain carries TRBV7-9 and TRBJ1-6; the D is unclear. The CDR3 length is 12 residues. Looked up from germline, CDR1 is SEHNR and CDR2 is FQNEAQ (reference sequence). Trimming shortened V by 1 base and J by 5 bases, and 0 bases separated the two germline ends. The chain's CDR3 is CASSLDNSPLHF. For the CDR3, the DNA is TGTGCCAGCAGCTTAGATAATTCACCCCTCCACTTT.

This chain links TRBV5-6 with TRBJ2-7, with D tentatively TRBD1 or TRBD2 (5 bases each). Germline V CDR1 and CDR2: SGHDT, YYEEEE. The length of the CDR3 is 14 residues. Trimming pared 2 bases from V and 7 bases from J, leaving 16 bases between. The CDR3 loop is CASSFRDPREEQYF. CDR3 nucleotides: TGTGCCAGCAGCTTTAGGGACCCCAGGGAGGAGCAGTACTTC.

This sequence joins TRBV9 and TRBJ2-7, with unresolved D. V dropped 2 bases and J dropped 0 bases, with 15 bases sitting between them. This CDR3 contains 16 residues. Germline V gene sequence: CDR1 SGDLS, CDR2 YYNGEE. This CDR3 is CASSVIPNSISYEQYF. The CDR3 DNA follows: TGTGCCAGCAGCGTTATTCCGAACTCTATCTCCTACGAGCAGTACTTC.

This clone was counted between two and nine times. The chain has TRBV2 and TRBJ1-6; D perhaps matches TRBD1 (5 bases). Germline V gives CDR1 SNHLY, CDR2 FYNNEI. V was clipped by 7 bases and J by 5 bases, with 15 bases between them. This CDR3 has 15 amino acids. CDR3 DNA: TGTGCCAGCAAGGTCGGGGGGGGAGATAATTCACCCCTCCACTTT. Translation gives CASKVGGGDNSPLHF. Full variable domain (missing parts from reference TRBV2 and TRBJ1-6): EPEVTQTPSHQVTQMGQEVILRCVPISNHLYFYWYRQILGQKVEFLVSFYNNEISEKSEIFDDQFSVERPDGSNFTLKIRSTKLEDSAMYFCASKVGGGDNSPLHFGNGTRLTVT.

The chain joins TRBV5-1 to TRBJ2-5; tentative D call: TRBD1 (6 bases). Trimming pared 0 bases from V and 5 bases from J, leaving 14 bases between. Looked up from germline, CDR1 is SGHRS and CDR2 is YFSETQ. This CDR3 is built from 15 residues. The CDR3 nucleotides are TGCGCCAGCAGCTTGGCCTACAGGGCTGGCGAGACCCAGTACTTC. Its protein is CASSLAYRAGETQYF.

The chain recombines TRBV7-9 with TRBJ2-2, with D tentatively TRBD2 (6 bases). The CDR3 loop spans 15 amino acids. The germline CDR1 and CDR2 sequences are SEHNR and FQNEAQ (reference sequence). V was cut by 5 bases and J by 4 bases, with 14 bases left in between. CDR3 amino acids: CASSHATGGTGELFF. In DNA form, the CDR3 reads TGTGCCAGCAGCCACGCCACCGGGGGCACCGGGGAGCTGTTTTTT.

The chain joins TRBV5-4 to TRBJ2-3; 12 positions agree with TRBD1. This CDR3 is built from 15 residues. Germline loops: CDR1 SGHNT, CDR2 YYREEE (reference sequence). V gave up 4 bases and J gave up 3 bases; unmatched junction bases: 3. CDR3 loop: CASSPGQGATDTQYF. The CDR3 DNA reads TGTGCCAGCAGCCCGGGACAGGGGGCGACAGATACGCAGTATTTT.

The chain uses TRBV29-1 and TRBJ2-1; TRBD1 aligns across 9 bases. The CDR3 covers 15 residues. CDR1 and CDR2 from the germline V gene are SQVTM and ANQGSEA. V was pared by 7 bases and J by 3 bases, with 10 bases of the junction left unmatched. CDR3 amino acids: CSGYSGTGNYNEQFF. CDR3 DNA: TGCAGCGGCTACTCCGGGACAGGGAACTACAATGAGCAGTTCTTC.

The rearrangement links TRBV14 to TRBJ2-5; tentatively, D is TRBD2 (5 bases). The germline gives CDR1 SGHDN, CDR2 FVKESK. This CDR3 is 15 amino acids long. V was clipped by 4 bases and J by 2 bases, with 14 bases between them. The CDR3 nucleotides are TGTGCCAGCAGCCGAAGTCTCGGGGAACAAGAGACCCAGTACTTC. Residues: CASSRSLGEQETQYF.

V usage is TRBV5-1 and J usage is TRBJ2-3; 9 bases map to TRBD1. Germline assignment: CDR1 SGHRS and CDR2 YFSETQ. This CDR3 contains 15 residues. V trimming: 3 bases; J trimming: 3 bases; junction bases outside the gene matches: 5. The CDR3 nucleotides are TGCGCCAGCAGCTGGGACAGGGATTTTACAGATACGCAGTATTTT. Its protein is CASSWDRDFTDTQYF.

This chain links TRBV30 with TRBJ1-1; D is ambiguous. V lost 1 base to trimming and J lost 1 base, with 7 bases between them. The CDR3 loop spans 13 amino acids. Germline V CDR1 and CDR2: GTSNPN, SVGIG (reference sequence). The CDR3 DNA reads as TGTGCCTGGAGTGATTCACAGAACACTGAAGCTTTCTTT. Amino acids: CAWSDSQNTEAFF.

The gene calls are TRBV13 and TRBJ2-5; the D call may be TRBD1 or TRBD2 (5 bases each). Germline V gives CDR1 PRHDT, CDR2 FYEKMQ (reference sequence). The CDR3 has 14 residues. Trimming took off 8 bases at V and 1 base at J, with 14 bases between the two ends. The CDR3 coding sequence is TGTGCCAGCCCACGGGGACGGCGCCAAGAGACCCAGTACTTC. This sequence encodes CASPRGRRQETQYF.

The CDR3 region is CASRLGQGVDSPLHF. Written as DNA, the CDR3 is TGTGCCAGCAGACTCGGACAGGGTGTTGATTCACCCCTCCACTTT. This chain connects TRBV6-5 to TRBJ1-6; 8 nucleotides align to TRBD1. J lost 8 bases, V lost 6 bases, and 9 bases had no gene match. The CDR3 runs to 15 residues. In germline, CDR1 is MNHEY, CDR2 SVGAGI.

V is TRBV28 and J is TRBJ2-4; the D gene is possibly TRBD1 (6 bases). The CDR3 has 15 amino acids. V was cut by 6 bases and J by 2 bases, with 14 bases left in between. Germline V CDR1 and CDR2: MDHEN, SYDVKM. Here the CDR3 DNA reads TGTGCCAGCAGAACCCTGGACAGTCCCAAAAACATTCAGTACTTC. It is translated as CASRTLDSPKNIQYF.

The rearrangement joins TRBV29-1 to TRBJ2-3; tentative D call: TRBD2 (7 bases). Trimming pared 0 bases from V and 3 bases from J, leaving 13 bases between. Germline-derived CDR1 and CDR2 are SQVTM and ANQGSEA. The CDR3 has 15 residues. In nucleotides, the CDR3 is TGCAGCGTTGAAGATCCCAGGGGAGGGACAGATACGCAGTATTTT. It is translated as CSVEDPRGGTDTQYF.

V is TRBV5-4 and J is TRBJ2-7; D remains unclear. The V gene's germline CDR1 is SGHNT and CDR2 YYREEE (reference sequence). The CDR3 has 14 amino acids. Trimming removed 4 bases at V and 2 bases at J, with 13 bases between. CDR3 in DNA: TGTGCCAGCAGCCCTAGTTTCAGACCCTACGAGCAGTACTTC. Residues: CASSPSFRPYEQYF.

This clone was detected only once. The V call is TRBV2, the J call TRBJ2-7; 9 positions match TRBD1. This CDR3 spans 14 amino acids. CDR1 is SNHLY, CDR2 FYNNEI, per germline. With V trimmed by 4 bases and J by 3 bases, 4 bases remained unmatched. As DNA, the CDR3 is TGTGCCAGCAGTGGACAGGGGGTACTCTACGAGCAGTACTTC. Translation gives CASSGQGVLYEQYF.

This chain joins TRBV18 and TRBJ1-5, with 11 nucleotides matching TRBD1. This CDR3 contains 16 residues. Germline V CDR1 and CDR2: KGHSH, LQKENI. V was clipped by 4 bases and J by 6 bases; unmatched bases: 8. The CDR3 loop is CASSRSGQGVGQPQHF. DNA of the CDR3: TGTGCCAGCTCACGGTCGGGACAGGGGGTCGGTCAGCCCCAGCATTTT.

This chain joins TRBV30 and TRBJ1-1; TRBD1 might be the D (5 bases). The CDR3 covers 15 residues. The V gene lost 0 bases and the J gene lost 4 bases, with 15 bases spanning the gap. Germline CDR1 GTSNPN, CDR2 SVGIG (reference sequence). The CDR3 bases are TGTGCCTGGAGTGTACTAGAGGGGTCGGGCACTGAAGCTTTCTTT. Amino acid sequence: CAWSVLEGSGTEAFF.

V usage is TRBV6-4 and J usage is TRBJ2-1; D not certain. This CDR3 is 13 amino acids long. The V end lost 4 bases, the J end lost 9 bases, and 13 bases lay between the germline ends. Germline V gene lookup returns CDR1 MRHNA and CDR2 SNTAGT. CDR3 DNA sequence: TGTGCCAGCAGTGGTCACGCCTCTGGTGAGCAGTTCTTC. Its protein is CASSGHASGEQFF.

The chain couples TRBV6-1 to TRBJ2-2; D remains ambiguous. The CDR3 loop spans 15 amino acids. Between the trimmed V and J ends, which lost 7 bases and 5 bases, there was a span of 17 bases. CDR1 and CDR2 (germline): MNHNS, SASEGT. The CDR3: CASIFSTKATGELFF. In DNA form, the CDR3 reads TGTGCCAGCATATTCAGCACGAAGGCTACCGGGGAGCTGTTTTTT.

This clone is termed medium-sized. The CDR3 DNA reads as TGTGCCAGCAGCTTGGGGAGTTCACCCCTCCACTTT. Translated: CASSLGSSPLHF. This chain links TRBV5-6 with TRBJ1-6; D unclear. The germline V gene has CDR1 SGHDT and CDR2 YYEEEE. V lost 0 bases and J 9 bases, leaving 4 bases between the germline ends. The CDR3 consists of 12 residues.

The chain has TRBV6-5 and TRBJ1-1; 8 bases line up with TRBD1. CDR3 length: 15 residues. CDR1 and CDR2 (germline): MNHEY, SVGAGI. The V segment lost 0 bases and the J segment 4 bases; nucleotides outside the gene matches: 4. CDR3 in amino acids: CASSYSQGARTEAFF. The DNA for the CDR3 is TGTGCCAGCAGTTACTCGCAGGGGGCTCGCACTGAAGCTTTCTTT.

This clone turned up a few times. The V gene is TRBV2, the J gene TRBJ1-3; no clear D gene. Germline V CDR1 and CDR2: SNHLY, FYNNEI. V was cut by 1 base and J by 3 bases, with 4 bases left in between. This CDR3 is built from 13 residues. CDR3 region: CASSEEVGNTIYF. The CDR3 DNA is TGTGCCAGCAGTGAAGAAGTTGGAAACACCATATATTTT.

This chain joins TRBV5-1 and TRBJ2-1; 7 nucleotides agree with TRBD2. CDR3 size: 16 residues. Germline V gene sequence: CDR1 SGHRS, CDR2 YFSETQ. The V and J ends lost 0 bases and 0 bases, in that order; junction bases with no gene match: 3. In DNA form, the CDR3 reads TGCGCCAGCAGCTTGGTGGGCGGGAGCTCCTACAATGAGCAGTTCTTC. This translates into CASSLVGGSSYNEQFF. Drawing the rest from reference TRBV5-1 and TRBJ2-1, the complete variable domain is KAGVTQTPRYLIKTRGQQVTLSCSPISGHRSVSWYQQTPGQGLQFLFEYFSETQRNKGNFPGRFSGRQFSNSRSEMNVSTLELGDSALYLCASSLVGGSSYNEQFFGPGTRLTVL.

The rearrangement uses TRBV6-5 and TRBJ1-6; possible D gene TRBD1, 6 bases. Trimming removed 4 bases at V and 5 bases at J, with 12 bases between. Germline V lookup: CDR1 MNHEY, CDR2 SVGAGI. CDR3 length: 15 residues. CDR3 nucleotide sequence: TGTGCCAGCAGTTCCTCGTGGGGGCATAATTCACCCCTCCACTTT. Its protein product is CASSSSWGHNSPLHF.

The chain has TRBV18 and TRBJ2-5; TRBD2 matches 9 bases. V lost 4 bases, J lost 5 bases, and 8 bases stayed unmatched. The CDR3 consists of 15 residues. Per the germline V gene, CDR1 is KGHSH and CDR2 is LQKENI. DNA for the CDR3: TGTGCCAGCTCACGGTCGGGACTAGCTTCGGAGACCCAGTACTTC. It encodes CASSRSGLASETQYF. Full variable domain (missing parts from reference TRBV18 and TRBJ2-5): NAGVMQNPRHLVRRRGQEARLRCSPMKGHSHVYWYRQLPEEGLKFMVYLQKENIIDESGMPKERFSAEFPKEGPSILRIQQVVRGDSAAYFCASSRSGLASETQYFGPGTRLLVL.

The genes are TRBV28 and TRBJ2-7; D is possibly TRBD2 (6 bases). Trimming left V 3 bases short and J 6 bases short, with 6 bases between. Per the germline V gene, CDR1 is MDHEN and CDR2 is SYDVKM. The CDR3 is 11 amino acids. In nucleotides, the CDR3 is TGTGCCAGCAGTTTGGGGGGCGAGCAGTACTTC. Its translation is CASSLGGEQYF. Supplemented by reference TRBV28 and TRBJ2-7, the full variable domain reads DVKVTQSSRYLVKRTGEKVFLECVQDMDHENMFWYRQDPGLGLRLIYFSYDVKMKEKGDIPEGYSVSREKKERFSLILESASTNQTSMYLCASSLGGEQYFGPGTRLTVT.

V gene TRBV5-1 combines with J gene TRBJ2-7, with a weak D call TRBD1 (6 bases). V was clipped by 2 bases and J by 2 bases, with 8 bases between them. CDR3 length equals 13 residues. The germline V gene has CDR1 SGHRS and CDR2 YFSETQ. DNA for the CDR3: TGCGCCAGCAGCTTAGGGGGACCCTACGAGCAGTACTTC. Its translation is CASSLGGPYEQYF.

Here the CDR3 reads CATSRDSWGDGGNSPLHF. The CDR3 nucleotides are TGTGCCACCAGCAGAGATAGTTGGGGGGACGGGGGCAATTCACCCCTCCACTTT. V gene TRBV15 combines with J gene TRBJ1-6; possible D gene TRBD1, 6 bases. V shed 0 bases and J shed 7 bases, with 19 bases lying between them. CDR3 length equals 18 residues. CDR1 is LNHNV, CDR2 YYDKDF, per germline (reference sequence).